The 14 T cell receptor beta chains reported below all come from one sample, sequenced in a study of T cell repertoires in cytomegalovirus infection. MiXCR, run by TCRdb on the reads, gives a single entry per CDR3 protein. This table has around 750,000 distinct CDR3 sequences, approximately 32% appearing once. Their specific antigens are unknown. This specimen was cultured CD8+ T cells from PBMCs, taken from culture after CMV antigen stimulation. These receptors came from a human donor in good health (CMV status not recorded). Some clones in this sample may be carry-over from other donors' samples.

This sequence joins TRBV12-3 or TRBV12-4 and TRBJ1-1, with 9 bases that match TRBD1. The CDR3 contains 14 residues. J gave up 5 bases and V 4 bases, and 5 bases lay outside the gene matches. The CDR3: CASSSDRGKTEAFF. CDR3 nucleotide sequence: TGTGCCAGCAGTTCCGACAGGGGGAAGACTGAAGCTTTCTTT.

The V and J genes are TRBV24-1 and TRBJ2-1; 13 bases are shared with TRBD2. Germline CDR1 reads KGHDR; CDR2 reads SFDVKD. This CDR3 contains 18 residues. With 3 bases clipped from V and 0 bases from J, the junction kept 4 bases outside the gene matches. DNA for the CDR3: TGTGCCACCAGTGATCACTGGACTAGCGGGGGCTCCTACAATGAGCAGTTCTTC. It translates to CATSDHWTSGGSYNEQFF.

This clonotype was counted ten times or more. This chain uses TRBV28 with TRBJ2-7; D ambiguous. There are 12 residues in the CDR3. V shed 4 bases and J shed 2 bases, with 6 bases lying between them. CDR1 is MDHEN and CDR2 is SYDVKM in the germline V gene. Here the CDR3 DNA reads TGTGCCAGCAGTTCCGACCCCTACGAGCAGTACGTC. Its protein product is CASSSDPYEQYV.

The sample holds a few counts of this clonotype. The J gene is TRBJ1-1, the V gene TRBV28; TRBD1 might be the D (6 bases). In germline, CDR1 is MDHEN, CDR2 SYDVKM. The germline V and J ends were trimmed by 5 bases and 2 bases, with 18 bases remaining between them. This CDR3 has 16 amino acids. CDR3 in amino acids: CASSILSGAHNTEAFF. As DNA, the CDR3 is TGTGCCAGCAGTATATTATCAGGGGCTCATAACACTGAAGCTTTCTTT.

This clonotype was detected only a few times. The chain joins TRBV15 to TRBJ2-2, with D perhaps matching TRBD1 (7 bases). The CDR3 covers 16 residues. Germline-derived CDR1 and CDR2 are LNHNV and YYDKDF (reference sequence). V was shortened by 6 bases and J by 3 bases, with 17 bases between the two germline ends. The CDR3 bases are TGTGCCACCAGTACTTGGAGGGGGCGGGACACCGGGGAGCTGTTTTTT. This gives the protein CATSTWRGRDTGELFF.

This clonotype appeared a few times. CDR3 region: CASSEWVYGNTEAFF. DNA for the CDR3: TGTGCCAGCAGTGAATGGGTTTATGGGAACACTGAAGCTTTCTTT. The chain has TRBV6-1 and TRBJ1-1; D gene uncertain. This CDR3 has 15 amino acids. The germline CDR1 and CDR2 sequences are MNHNS and SASEGT. Trimming took 2 bases from V and 1 from J, leaving 11 bases between them.

The genes are TRBV11-2 and TRBJ2-1, with D possibly being TRBD2 (6 bases). V was clipped by 1 base and J by 3 bases, with 25 bases between them. CDR1 and CDR2 from the germline V gene are SGHAT and FQNNGV. This CDR3 has 20 residues. Here the CDR3 reads CASSLGYTQLAEGRYNEQFF. DNA of the CDR3: TGTGCCAGCAGCTTAGGGTACACTCAACTAGCTGAGGGGCGCTACAATGAGCAGTTCTTC.

This chain links TRBV5-4 with TRBJ2-5, with D maybe TRBD2 (6 bases). From germline, CDR1 is SGHNT and CDR2 YYREEE (reference sequence). V dropped 3 bases and J dropped 5 bases, with 20 bases sitting between them. This CDR3 region has 16 residues. CDR3 DNA sequence: TGTGCCAGCAGCTCGGGGGAGAGAAGCCTCCAGGAGACCCAGTACTTC. Translated: CASSSGERSLQETQYF.

The V gene is TRBV27, the J gene TRBJ1-5, with TRBD1 matching over 7 bases. The length of the CDR3 is 16 residues. The germline gives CDR1 MNHEY, CDR2 SMNVEV (reference sequence). V was clipped by 6 bases and J by 6 bases; unmatched bases: 14. CDR3 loop: CASSPLVVTGVQPQHF. CDR3 nucleotide sequence: TGTGCCAGCAGCCCACTTGTGGTAACAGGGGTTCAGCCCCAGCATTTT.

CDR3 in amino acids: CASRPGLAGGPLDTQYF. In nucleotides, the CDR3 is TGTGCCAGCAGGCCAGGACTAGCGGGGGGGCCCTTAGATACGCAGTATTTT. This rearrangement joins TRBV3-1 to TRBJ2-3; 15 bases match TRBD2. Germline V gene lookup returns CDR1 LGHDT and CDR2 YNNKEL (reference sequence). Unmatched junction bases numbered 9, after V lost 6 bases and J lost 5 bases. The CDR3 is 17 residues long.

The chain couples TRBV7-3 to TRBJ2-1; no reliable D call. V lost 2 bases, J lost 2 bases, and 7 bases lay in between. Germline CDR1 SGHTA, CDR2 FQGTGA. The CDR3 length is 14 residues. In DNA form, the CDR3 reads TGTGCCAGCAGCTTAGGGTGGGCCTACAATGAGCAGTTCTTC. Translation: CASSLGWAYNEQFF.

This clonotype was seen a single time. The J gene is TRBJ2-1, the V gene TRBV4-1; D remains unclear. Germline lookup yields CDR1 MGHRA and CDR2 YSYEKL. V lost 1 base and J lost 6, with 13 bases in between. This CDR3 comprises 15 residues. CDR3 DNA sequence: TGCGCCAGCAGCCAAGCGCAAGGGCCCCGCAATGAGCAGTTCTTC. The encoded protein is CASSQAQGPRNEQFF.

The rearrangement joins TRBV27 to TRBJ2-5; 8 nucleotides line up with TRBD2. After removal of 2 bases from V and 5 bases from J, the junction contained 7 bases not matched to a gene. Germline V gene lookup returns CDR1 MNHEY and CDR2 SMNVEV (reference sequence). The CDR3 contains 15 residues. CDR3 residues: CASSLMAGGWETQYF. The CDR3, as DNA: TGTGCCAGCAGTTTAATGGCGGGGGGTTGGGAGACCCAGTACTTC.

J is TRBJ1-5 and V is TRBV6-2 or TRBV6-3; 9 bases fit TRBD1. The length of the CDR3 is 20 residues. Germline V CDR1 and CDR2: MNHEY, SVGEGT. The trim removed 6 bases at V and 5 bases at J, leaving 23 bases unmatched. CDR3 amino acids: CASSDLGVGDRVFFDQPQHF. As DNA, the CDR3 is TGTGCCAGCAGCGATCTCGGGGTGGGGGACAGGGTGTTTTTCGATCAGCCCCAGCATTTT.